This record looks at one T cell receptor (beta chain) sequence and its context. This sample is part of a study of monozygotic twins with inflammatory bowel disease. UMIs with a 6-nucleotide sample barcode were added by template switching. TCRdb re-analyzed the 5' RACE reads; it lists each CDR3 protein once, without DNA. This table lists 400,000 to 500,000 distinct CDR3 sequences. The sequence was obtained from a human donor with ulcerative colitis or Crohn's disease, or a healthy co-twin of an affected twin (not recorded which). Sequencing used blood.

The CDR3 spells CGRSGGVYNEQFF. The chain employs TRBV20-1 and TRBJ2-1; TCRdb outputs TRBD1, but without DNA this stays unchecked. The CDR3 contains 13 residues. Germline V gene data show CDR1 as DFQATT and CDR2 as SNEGSKA (reference sequence).